A single sample is the source of the 26 T cell receptor beta chains below, sequenced in a study of CD8 T cells in ankylosing spondylitis. No cognate antigen is known for these TCRs. Points from the study as a whole: There was a TCR beta motif, made of several highly homologous variants, that appeared characteristic of ankylosing spondylitis blood.

MiXCR, run by TCRdb on the 5' RACE reads, gives a single entry per CDR3 protein. This table has about 840,000 distinct CDR3 sequences, roughly 10% appearing once. Sample: blood, either unsorted or a sorted T cell fraction (not recorded which). The receptor set was obtained from a male donor with ankylosing spondylitis.

There are a few counts of this clonotype. The CDR3 DNA is TGTGCCAGCAGCTTAGAGAGGGGGTCAGGGGCTAAAGGGTCCTACGAGCAGTACTTC. Its protein is CASSLERGSGAKGSYEQYF. This chain connects TRBV11-2 to TRBJ2-7, with D perhaps matching TRBD1 (6 bases). Germline CDR1 is SGHAT and CDR2 is FQNNGV. CDR3 length: 19 residues. V dropped 0 bases and J dropped 1 base, with 22 bases sitting between them.

This clonotype was recorded only once. The V call is TRBV20-1, the J call TRBJ2-7; D possibly corresponds to TRBD1 (5 bases). The CDR3 extends over 13 amino acids. V lost 6 bases and J lost 0, with 12 bases in between. From germline, CDR1 is DFQATT and CDR2 SNEGSKA (reference sequence). The CDR3 reads CSARQSFSYEQYF. In DNA form, the CDR3 reads TGCAGTGCACGACAGAGTTTCTCCTACGAGCAGTACTTC.

V and J are TRBV5-1 and TRBJ1-2, with D maybe TRBD1 (5 bases). Trimming took 0 bases from V and 1 from J, leaving 13 bases between them. The CDR3 covers 16 residues. Germline lookup yields CDR1 SGHRS and CDR2 YFSETQ. CDR3: CASSLARDGDNYGYTF. The DNA for the CDR3 is TGCGCCAGCAGCTTGGCCCGGGACGGTGATAACTATGGCTACACCTTC.

V is TRBV11-2 and J is TRBJ2-1; D may be TRBD2 (5 bases). The CDR3 runs to 14 residues. Germline V lookup: CDR1 SGHAT, CDR2 FQNNGV. The V gene lost 5 bases and the J gene lost 7 bases, with 15 bases spanning the gap. The CDR3 protein is CASSPRTLGNEQFF. In nucleotides, the CDR3 is TGTGCCAGCAGCCCCCGGACTCTTGGGAATGAGCAGTTCTTC.

This chain links TRBV5-1 with TRBJ2-1; 13 nucleotides line up with TRBD2. This CDR3 is 15 amino acids long. Germline values: CDR1 SGHRS, CDR2 YFSETQ. V was clipped by 1 base and J by 8 bases; unmatched bases: 3. The CDR3 spells CASSLLGLAGDEQFF. The CDR3 region has the DNA TGCGCCAGCAGCTTGTTAGGACTAGCGGGAGATGAGCAGTTCTTC.

This clonotype appeared a few times. This rearrangement joins TRBV29-1 to TRBJ2-7; D not certain. The CDR3 length is 13 residues. Germline-derived CDR1 and CDR2 are SQVTM and ANQGSEA. V was trimmed by 4 bases and J by 3 bases, leaving 13 bases between them. This CDR3 is CSVVSGNGYEQYF. CDR3 bases: TGCAGCGTTGTGTCCGGTAACGGCTACGAGCAGTACTTC.

This chain connects TRBV6-1 to TRBJ1-1; D is unresolved. The CDR3 runs to 15 residues. The germline CDR1 and CDR2 sequences are MNHNS and SASEGT. V was trimmed by 6 bases and J by 0 bases, leaving 14 bases between them. CDR3: CASRSGWVLNTEAFF. CDR3 in DNA: TGTGCCAGCAGATCAGGTTGGGTATTGAACACTGAAGCTTTCTTT.

This clonotype was counted many times. This rearrangement joins TRBV7-2 to TRBJ2-7; D is uncertain. CDR3 length: 12 amino acids. Trimming cost V 6 bases and J 6 bases, with 12 bases left between them. Per germline, CDR1 SGHTA and CDR2 FQGNSA. The CDR3: CASRSTRSEQYF. CDR3 coding DNA: TGTGCCAGCAGATCGACCCGATCCGAGCAGTACTTC.

This chain joins TRBV20-1 and TRBJ1-1; D is ambiguous. Germline CDR1 reads DFQATT; CDR2 reads SNEGSKA (reference sequence). The CDR3 contains 11 residues. The CDR3 DNA reads as TGCAGCTTTAGGCGGAACACTGAAGCTTTCTTT. Its translation is CSFRRNTEAFF.

The rearrangement uses TRBV5-1 and TRBJ1-3; D is uncertain. This CDR3 contains 19 residues. With 0 bases removed from V and 3 bases from J, the gap between germline ends came to 22 bases. Germline loops: CDR1 SGHRS, CDR2 YFSETQ. The CDR3 nucleotides are TGCGCCAGCAGCTTGGCCAATAGCGGGGATCCACGAGTTGGAAACACCATATATTTT. This translates into CASSLANSGDPRVGNTIYF.

This clonotype was detected only a few times. This CDR3 reads CSARAPNGDNQPQHF. The CDR3 DNA follows: TGCAGTGCTAGGGCACCAAATGGGGACAATCAGCCCCAGCATTTT. The chain links TRBV20-1 to TRBJ1-5; D not certain. CDR3 length: 15 residues. V was pared by 3 bases and J by 3 bases, with 15 bases between. Germline V CDR1 and CDR2: DFQATT, SNEGSKA (reference sequence).

This clonotype was seen more than once but under ten times. This chain uses TRBV27 with TRBJ1-4; D uncertain. The length of the CDR3 is 16 residues. Germline loops: CDR1 MNHEY, CDR2 SMNVEV (reference sequence). V was trimmed by 3 bases and J by 7 bases, leaving 18 bases between them. The CDR3 loop reads CASSFQDVSRGEKLFF. CDR3 nucleotides: TGTGCCAGCAGTTTTCAGGACGTCTCCCGGGGTGAAAAACTGTTTTTT. Together with reference TRBV27 and TRBJ1-4, the CDR3 gives the full variable domain: EAQVTQNPRYLITVTGKKLTVTCSQNMNHEYMSWYRQDPGLGLRQIYYSMNVEVTDKGDVPEGYKVSRKEKRNFPLILESPSPNQTSLYFCASSFQDVSRGEKLFFGSGTQLSVL.

This chain joins TRBV20-1 and TRBJ1-1, with a tentative D call TRBD1 (5 bases). Trimming took 7 bases from V and 3 from J, leaving 21 bases between them. CDR1 is DFQATT, CDR2 SNEGSKA, per germline (reference sequence). CDR3 length: 15 amino acids. CDR3 residues: CSESGHPSWDTEAFF. In DNA, the CDR3 is TGCAGTGAGTCGGGGCACCCTTCTTGGGACACTGAAGCTTTCTTT.

This chain links TRBV6-2 or TRBV6-3 with TRBJ1-4, with no clear D. The V gene lost 2 bases and the J gene lost 5 bases, with 9 bases spanning the gap. Germline V gene lookup returns CDR1 MNHEY and CDR2 SVGEGT. This CDR3 comprises 14 residues. CDR3: CASSYLQRNEKLFF. CDR3 coding DNA: TGTGCCAGCAGTTACCTACAGCGAAATGAAAAACTGTTTTTT.

This clonotype was found a few times. V gene TRBV5-1 combines with J gene TRBJ2-2; 7 bases align to TRBD1. This CDR3 has 16 residues. CDR1 is SGHRS, CDR2 YFSETQ, per germline. The ends lost 2 bases at V and 1 base at J; junction bases unmatched: 5. The CDR3 bases are TGCGCCAGCAGCTTAGCCTACAGGGGGAACACCGGGGAGCTGTTTTTT. It codes for CASSLAYRGNTGELFF.

This clonotype was detected a few times. The chain employs TRBV5-1 and TRBJ2-7, with 9 bases identical to TRBD2. Trimming cost V 1 base and J 3 bases; bases outside gene matches: 5. The CDR3 runs to 15 residues. The germline CDR1 and CDR2 sequences are SGHRS and YFSETQ. The CDR3 DNA sequence: TGCGCCAGCAGCTTGCCGCTAGCGGGGCGCTACGAGCAGTACTTC. It encodes CASSLPLAGRYEQYF.

The V gene is TRBV3-1, the J gene TRBJ2-1, with 8 bases that match TRBD2. CDR3 size: 14 residues. Germline V gene lookup returns CDR1 LGHDT and CDR2 YNNKEL (reference sequence). After removal of 1 base from V and 10 bases from J, the junction contained 6 bases not matched to a gene. The CDR3 nucleotides read TGTGCCAGCAGCCAAGCGGGGGGGATAGGGGAGCAGTTCTTC. It specifies CASSQAGGIGEQFF.

This sequence joins TRBV27 and TRBJ2-1; TRBD1 is a possible D gene (5 bases). V was shortened by 2 bases and J by 0 bases, with 14 bases between the two germline ends. The CDR3 extends over 17 amino acids. From germline, CDR1 is MNHEY and CDR2 SMNVEV (reference sequence). The CDR3 protein is CASSLGARRSSYNEQFF. DNA of the CDR3: TGTGCCAGCAGTTTAGGGGCCCGGCGGAGCTCCTACAATGAGCAGTTCTTC.

The V gene is TRBV20-1, the J gene TRBJ2-5; 9 bases map to TRBD1. With 5 bases clipped from V and 1 base from J, the junction kept 5 bases outside the gene matches. The CDR3 has 14 amino acids. The germline V gene has CDR1 DFQATT and CDR2 SNEGSKA (reference sequence). CDR3 DNA: TGCAGTGCTCGGGACAGGGTGTCCCAAGAGACCCAGTACTTC. It codes for CSARDRVSQETQYF.

The chain links TRBV20-1 to TRBJ1-6, with D unclear. CDR1 is DFQATT, CDR2 SNEGSKA, per germline (reference sequence). This CDR3 comprises 9 residues. V gave up 7 bases and J gave up 13 bases, with 8 bases separating them. For the CDR3, the DNA is TGCAGTGTTGGGAGGCCCCTCCACTTT. It translates to CSVGRPLHF.

This clonotype occurred many times. The chain has TRBV4-2 and TRBJ2-2, with a possible D match to TRBD2 (6 bases). Trimming left V 0 bases short and J 9 bases short, with 17 bases between. This CDR3 is built from 16 residues. Germline lookup yields CDR1 LGHNA and CDR2 YNFKEQ. Written as DNA, the CDR3 is TGTGCCAGCAGCCAAGATACGCCCCCCCTAGCGTGGGAGCTGTTTTTT. Translating it yields CASSQDTPPLAWELFF.

The gene calls are TRBV20-1 and TRBJ2-2, with TRBD1 identical over 8 bases. This CDR3 region has 12 residues. The V gene's germline CDR1 is DFQATT and CDR2 SNEGSKA (reference sequence). The junction had 2 bases not matched to a gene; V was cut back by 6 bases and J by 5 bases. CDR3 sequence (DNA): TGCAGTGCGTGGACAGGGACCGGGGAGCTGTTTTTT. This sequence encodes CSAWTGTGELFF.

This clonotype was observed a handful of times. This rearrangement joins TRBV20-1 to TRBJ1-4; no definite D call. Trimming shortened V by 3 bases and J by 7 bases, and 15 bases separated the two germline ends. Per the germline V gene, CDR1 is DFQATT and CDR2 is SNEGSKA (reference sequence). CDR3 length equals 14 residues. CDR3 sequence (DNA): TGCAGTGCTAGGAAGGCAGGCCTACGTGAAAAACTGTTTTTT. Protein: CSARKAGLREKLFF.

In this sample, this clonotype turned up a few times. The chain recombines TRBV20-1 with TRBJ2-5; 10 nucleotides line up with TRBD2. This CDR3 has 14 residues. From germline, CDR1 is DFQATT and CDR2 SNEGSKA (reference sequence). V was pared by 6 bases and J by 0 bases, with 4 bases of the junction left unmatched. CDR3 amino acids: CSAWTSGDQETQYF. CDR3 coding DNA: TGCAGTGCCTGGACTAGCGGAGACCAAGAGACCCAGTACTTC.

V gene TRBV7-9 combines with J gene TRBJ2-2; TRBD1 matches at 10 bases. Germline assignment: CDR1 SEHNR and CDR2 FQNEAQ (reference sequence). Trimming at V came to 4 bases and at J to 4 bases, leaving 9 bases not matched to a gene. The CDR3 contains 17 residues. The CDR3 reads CASSSSTGGLFTGELFF. CDR3 sequence (DNA): TGTGCCAGCAGCTCCTCGACAGGGGGCTTGTTCACCGGGGAGCTGTTTTTT.

This clonotype was counted a few times. J is TRBJ2-1 and V is TRBV7-2; D may correspond to TRBD1 or TRBD2 (5 bases each). Per the germline V gene, CDR1 is SGHTA and CDR2 is FQGNSA. V was trimmed by 1 base and J by 9 bases, leaving 13 bases between them. This CDR3 is 14 amino acids long. The DNA for the CDR3 is TGTGCCAGCAGCTTAGGTGGGGGATTGGGTGAGCAGTTCTTC. Its translation is CASSLGGGLGEQFF. Full variable domain (outside the CDR3, taken from reference TRBV7-2 and TRBJ2-1): GAGVSQSPSNKVTEKGKDVELRCDPISGHTALYWYRQSLGQGLEFLIYFQGNSAPDKSGLPSDRFSAERTGGSVSTLTIQRTQQEDSAVYLCASSLGGGLGEQFFGPGTRLTVL.